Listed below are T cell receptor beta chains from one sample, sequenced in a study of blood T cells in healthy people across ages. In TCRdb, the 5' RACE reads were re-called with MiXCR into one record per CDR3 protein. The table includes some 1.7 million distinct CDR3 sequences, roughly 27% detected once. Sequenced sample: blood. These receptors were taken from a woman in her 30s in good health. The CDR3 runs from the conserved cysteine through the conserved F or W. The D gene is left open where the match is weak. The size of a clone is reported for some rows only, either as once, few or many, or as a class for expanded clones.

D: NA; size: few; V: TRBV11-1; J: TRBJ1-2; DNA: TGTGCCAGCAGCTTAACGGCCGAGGAGGGTTACACCTTC; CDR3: CASSLTAEEGYTF
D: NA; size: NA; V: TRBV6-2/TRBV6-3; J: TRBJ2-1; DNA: TGTGCCAGCAGTCCACTTTCCTACGAGCAGTTCTTC; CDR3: CASSPLSYEQFF
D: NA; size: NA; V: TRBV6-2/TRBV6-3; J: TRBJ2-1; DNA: TGTGCCAGCACGCCGAGGAGCGGTGAGCAGTTCTTC; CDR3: CASTPRSGEQFF
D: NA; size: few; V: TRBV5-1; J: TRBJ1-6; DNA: TGCGCCAGCAGCTTGATATCGGCAGGACCTAATTCACCCCTCCACTTT; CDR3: CASSLISAGPNSPLHF
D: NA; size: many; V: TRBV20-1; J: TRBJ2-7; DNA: TGCAGTGCTAGAGATCCGTCAAAGGGGGACGAGCAGTACTTC; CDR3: CSARDPSKGDEQYF
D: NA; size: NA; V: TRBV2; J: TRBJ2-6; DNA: TGTGCCAGCAAGTTGGACAGACAAAAAAGAAGCTCTGGGGCCAACGTCCTGACTTTC; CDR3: CASKLDRQKRSSGANVLTF
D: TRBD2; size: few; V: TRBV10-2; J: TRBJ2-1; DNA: TGCGCCAGCAGTGCTTTACTAGCGGCGAGCTCCTACAATGAGCAGTTCTTC; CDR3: CASSALLAASSYNEQFF
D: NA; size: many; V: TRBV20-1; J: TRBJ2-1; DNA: TGCAGTGCTAGAGATGGCGGTAGCTCCTACAATGAGCAGTTCTTC; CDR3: CSARDGGSSYNEQFF
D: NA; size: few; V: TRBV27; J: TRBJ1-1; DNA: TGTGCCAGCAGTCCCACAGGCGACCCCGAAGCTTTCTTT; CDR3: CASSPTGDPEAFF
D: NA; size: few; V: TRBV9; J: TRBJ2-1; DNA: TGTGCCAGCAGCGGCGGGACTGGGACCAATGAGCAGTTCTTC; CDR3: CASSGGTGTNEQFF
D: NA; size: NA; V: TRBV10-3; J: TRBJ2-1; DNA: TGTGCCATCAGTGATAGAGACAACTACAATGAGCAGTTCTTC; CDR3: CAISDRDNYNEQFF
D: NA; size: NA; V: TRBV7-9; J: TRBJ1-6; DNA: TGTGCCAGCAGCCCGGATAGAGGGGTCATCCACTTT; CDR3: CASSPDRGVIHF
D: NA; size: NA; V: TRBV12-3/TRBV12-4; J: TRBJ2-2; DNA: TGTGCCAGCAGTGGGCGGTTCGGGGAGCTGTTTTTT; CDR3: CASSGRFGELFF
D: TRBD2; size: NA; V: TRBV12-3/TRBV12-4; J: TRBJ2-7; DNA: TGTGCCAGCAGTTCCCCCCCGGGACTAGCGGGAGCGGGCGAGCAGTACTTC; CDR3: CASSSPPGLAGAGEQYF
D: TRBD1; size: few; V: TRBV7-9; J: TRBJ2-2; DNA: TGTGCCAGCAGCTTACCTGGACAGGGAGGAGGGGAGCTGTTTTTT; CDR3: CASSLPGQGGGELFF
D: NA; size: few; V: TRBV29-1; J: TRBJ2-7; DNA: TGCAGCGTTGAGGCCGGGGCCTATTCCTACAATGAGCAGTACTTC; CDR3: CSVEAGAYSYNEQYF
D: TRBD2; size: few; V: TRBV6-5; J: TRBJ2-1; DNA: TGTGCCAGCACCAAAGGAAGCGGGGCAACCTACAATGAGCAGTTCTTC; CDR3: CASTKGSGATYNEQFF
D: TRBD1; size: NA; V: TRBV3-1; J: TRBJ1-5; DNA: TGTGCCAGCAGCTTCGGACAGGACAATCAGCCCCAGCATTTT; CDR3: CASSFGQDNQPQHF
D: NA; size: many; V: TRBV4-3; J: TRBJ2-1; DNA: TGCGCCAGCAGCCAAGTTATTACCGCGGGAGAGCAGTTCTTC; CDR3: CASSQVITAGEQFF
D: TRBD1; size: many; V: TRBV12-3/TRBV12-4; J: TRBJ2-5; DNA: TGTGCCAGCAACCACAGGGGTAGGGGAGAGACCCAGTACTTC; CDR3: CASNHRGRGETQYF
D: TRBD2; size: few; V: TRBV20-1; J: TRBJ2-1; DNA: TGCAGTGCCTGGCCCCTTCTAGCGGGAGATCACAATGAGCAGTTCTTC; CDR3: CSAWPLLAGDHNEQFF
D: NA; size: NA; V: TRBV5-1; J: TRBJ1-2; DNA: TGCGCCAGCAGCTCCCCTCCTCGCACTGGCTACACCTTC; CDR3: CASSSPPRTGYTF
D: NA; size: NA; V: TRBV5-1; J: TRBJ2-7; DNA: TGCGCCAGCAGCTTGGTTTTCGGCTACGAGCAGTACTTC; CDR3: CASSLVFGYEQYF
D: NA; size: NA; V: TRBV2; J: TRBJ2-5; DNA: TGTGCCAGCCGGAGGGACTGGCAAGAGACCCAGTACTTC; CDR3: CASRRDWQETQYF
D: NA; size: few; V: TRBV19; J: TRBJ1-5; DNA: TGTGCCAGTAGTAACGGGGGTGGCCAGCCCCAGCATTTT; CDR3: CASSNGGGQPQHF
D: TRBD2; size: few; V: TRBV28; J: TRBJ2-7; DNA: TGTGCCAGCAGTTTAGGTAGCGGGGGCCATTCTAGACGCTCCTACGAGCAGTACTTC; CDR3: CASSLGSGGHSRRSYEQYF
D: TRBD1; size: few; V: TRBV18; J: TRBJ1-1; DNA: TGTGCCAGCTCACCGGACAGGATATACACTGAAGCTTTCTTT; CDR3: CASSPDRIYTEAFF
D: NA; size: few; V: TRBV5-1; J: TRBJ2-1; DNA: TGCGCCAGCAGGATCCTCGGGACCGCGGATGAGCAGTTCTTC; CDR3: CASRILGTADEQFF
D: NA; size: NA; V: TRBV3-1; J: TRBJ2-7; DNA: TGTGCCAGCAGCCCCCGAGGAGCGCTCTACGAGCAGTACTTC; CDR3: CASSPRGALYEQYF
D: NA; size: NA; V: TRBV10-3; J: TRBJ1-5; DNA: TGTGCCATCAGCCAGGGTGGACAGCCCCAGCATTTT; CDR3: CAISQGGQPQHF
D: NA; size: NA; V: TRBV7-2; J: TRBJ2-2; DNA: TGTGCCAGCAGCGCGGGACGGGTATCAGGGGAGCTGTTTTTT; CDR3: CASSAGRVSGELFF
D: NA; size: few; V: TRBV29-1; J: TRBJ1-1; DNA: TGCAGCTCCGGGGAGAACACTGAAGCTTTCTTT; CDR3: CSSGENTEAFF
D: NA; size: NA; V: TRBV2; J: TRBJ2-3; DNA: TGTGCCAGCAGTGAAGGGGCCCTAAGGGGGTTGGATACGCAGTATTTT; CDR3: CASSEGALRGLDTQYF
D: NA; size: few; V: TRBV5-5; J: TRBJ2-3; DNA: TGTGCCAGCAGCTTGACTAGATCCCTGGGGACAGATACGCAGTATTTT; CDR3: CASSLTRSLGTDTQYF
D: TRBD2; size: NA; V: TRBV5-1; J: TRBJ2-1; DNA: TGCGCCAGCCTAGCGGGGGTGAGCTCCTACAATGAGCAGTTCTTC; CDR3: CASLAGVSSYNEQFF
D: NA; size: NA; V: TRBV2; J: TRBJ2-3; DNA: TGTGCCAGCGACAGGATATCCACAGATACGCAGTATTTT; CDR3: CASDRISTDTQYF
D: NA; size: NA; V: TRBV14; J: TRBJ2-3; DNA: TGTGCCAGCAGCCAATTGATAGCGGTGGGCACAGATACGCAGTATTTT; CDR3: CASSQLIAVGTDTQYF
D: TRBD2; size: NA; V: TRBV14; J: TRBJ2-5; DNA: TGTGCCAGCAGCCAAGGCCCCGGACTAGTCGAGACCCAGTACTTC; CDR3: CASSQGPGLVETQYF